Listed here is a single TCR beta chain. Its specificity is unknown. The sample comes from a study of T cell responses to AZD1222 COVID-19 vaccine. General study points: Regions 160-218 and 743-854 dominated among vaccine-associated CD4 TCRs spanning spike.

The data were produced by immunoSEQ multiplex PCR, yet TCRdb's version contains in-frame clones alone and is incomplete. The sample yields 150,000 to 200,000 clones, 80% to 95% seen once. Germline V gene lookup returns CDR1 SEHNR and CDR2 FQNEAQ (reference sequence). This CDR3 has 13 residues. Losses at the gene ends were 6 bases for V and 7 bases for J; bases not matched to a gene: 5. The V call is TRBV7-9, the J call TRBJ1-1; TRBD1 aligns across 10 bases. The source was peripheral blood, collected on day 0 of AZD1222 vaccination. This clonotype originated in an adult in good health. The chain's CDR3 is CASSPGTGVEAFF. The CDR3 DNA is TGTGCCAGCAGTCCCGGGACAGGGGTTGAAGCTTTCTTT.